The entry below describes one T cell receptor (beta chain). These data are taken from a study of blood T cell repertoires in COVID-19. Study summary: The United States, Italy and Spain were the sources of the acute and convalescent COVID-19 samples. In each case, the material was cDNA or gDNA derived from T cells, B-cell-depleted T cells, or PBMCs.

J lost 0 bases, V lost 0 bases, and 4 bases had no gene match. The CDR3 runs 18 residues. Germline CDR1 SGHTA, CDR2 FQGTGA. Per the study methods: Amplification of reference gene primers provided the estimated nucleated cell counts. Using immunoSEQ multiplex PCR, the repertoire was profiled, and TCRdb retains in-frame clones only, with some absent. That table supplies the V and J calls and clone size; D and trimming were determined from the DNA. The table includes around 72,000 clones, less than 85% detected once. The source is an elderly woman with acute or convalescent COVID-19. The source material was peripheral blood. The chain is built from TRBV7-3 and TRBJ2-6, with 8 bases aligning to TRBD2. The CDR3 reads CASSLTGLGISGANVLTF. CDR3 bases: TGTGCCAGCAGCTTAACGGGACTAGGGATCTCTGGGGCCAACGTCCTGACTTTC.